This T cell receptor (beta chain) was documented in a study of CD8 T cells in Susac syndrome. From germline, CDR1 is LNHDA and CDR2 SQIVND (reference sequence). V lost 0 bases and J lost 1, with 8 bases in between. The CDR3 totals 15 residues. TEMRA cells were FACS-enriched, with CD8+ and CD4+ T cells isolated negatively. RNA in amounts of roughly 0.5 to 1 ug was reverse transcribed with random hexamers. Each CDR3 protein is one row after TCRdb ran MiXCR on the immunoSEQ multiplex PCR reads. The sample has 110,000 or so distinct CDR3 sequences; approximately 90% are singletons. This clonotype was sampled from a human donor in good health. The V and J genes are TRBV19 and TRBJ2-3; D might be TRBD2 (5 bases). Source material: CD8+ T cells from PBMCs. CDR3 nucleotide sequence: TGTGCCAGTAGTATAGACGGGAAGGGCACAGATACGCAGTATTTT. Protein sequence: CASSIDGKGTDTQYF.